The following is a T cell receptor beta chain sequence with its context. In the authors' workflow: Reference gene primer amplification gave estimated nucleated cell counts. The method was immunoSEQ multiplex PCR; TCRdb's version includes in-frame clones alone and lacks a portion of them. V and J calls and clone size are given by that table; D and trimming were obtained from the DNA. The profile shows more than 300,000 clones, 65% to 90% of them singletons. This entry is derived from a study of blood T cell repertoires in COVID-19. Germline V gives CDR1 MNHEY, CDR2 SMNVEV (reference sequence). Trimming removed 10 bases from V and 4 bases from J, with 22 bases in between. The CDR3 sequence is 15 residues long.

The rearrangement links TRBV27 to TRBJ2-5; D might be TRBD2 (5 bases). This clonotype originated in a man under 40 who had recovered from COVID-19. The sample comprised PBMCs or T cells enriched from blood (not recorded which). The DNA of the CDR3 is TGTGCCACCTCACTCGGGGAGTCCTCGGGAGAGACCCAGTACTTC. It yields the protein CATSLGESSGETQYF.